This T cell receptor beta chain was recorded in a study of CD8 T cells in ankylosing spondylitis (TCRdb year 2017). For the study in its entirety: The study profiled T cell receptor beta repertoires in healthy donors and ankylosing spondylitis patients to find disease-linked TCR variants. Samples of peripheral blood were taken, and for ankylosing spondylitis patients, synovial fluid was collected as well. In total, the full study cohort was made up of roughly 110 healthy donors and 25 ankylosing spondylitis patients. Beyond this particular receptor, the publication reports: Blood from ankylosing spondylitis patients appeared to be characterized by a TCR beta motif composed of about eight highly homologous amino acid variants. The disease-linked clones were reported as significantly enriched in matched synovial fluid samples from ankylosing spondylitis patients. Some TCR beta motif variants had previously been reported in synovial fluid and blood of reactive arthritis patients, which suggested common disease-initiation mechanisms. In peripheral blood, the disease-linked clones were found at relatively low frequencies and had a CD8+ phenotype.

This clonotype was seen ten or more times. Its antigen is not yet known. No base quality values were provided; no much bigger clone lies one nucleotide off. Trimming removed 4 bases from V and 3 bases from J; the gene matches leave 3 bases unexplained. The germline V gene provides CDR1 LGHNA and CDR2 YNFKEQ. From its cysteine to its phenylalanine, the CDR3 spans 15 amino acids. Solely the CDR3 DNA is kept, with 45 bases framed from the first base. Sequencing was performed on an Illumina HiSeq 2500. Quantitative 5'-RACE with molecular barcodes was the method used to prepare the TCR beta libraries. The authors processed their data as follows. A new computational method, built on a probabilistic model of VDJ rearrangement, was used to identify disease-linked TCR variants. TCRdb cleaned the public reads at Q25 with fastp, built clones with MiXCR and kept in-frame beta chains. Each entry merges the rows of one CDR3 protein and shows their most common DNA and genes. TCRdb assigned the V and J calls; the authors' analysis was not used. Counted in this sample were 200,000 or so distinct CDR3 sequences; over 10% of them appeared once. Approximately 9.9% of the sample is in the top ten clones.

Sequencing was done on a sample of blood, either unsorted or a sorted T cell fraction (not recorded which). Recombination linked TRBV4-2 to TRBJ2-4, and 10 junction bases match TRBD1. The clonotype comes from a female donor with ankylosing spondylitis or in good health (not recorded which). The bases read TGTGCCAGCAGCCCCGGACAGGGGGGCAAAAACATTCAGTACTTC. Its translation reads: CASSPGQGGKNIQYF.